A selection of T cell receptor beta chains follows, all from one sample in a study of T-cell memory formation after mild COVID-19. TCRdb fed the 5' RACE reads into MiXCR, producing one record per CDR3 protein. The data show around 370,000 distinct CDR3 sequences, more than 20% seen once. The sample was PBMCs or a T cell subset sorted from them (not recorded which). All receptors derive from an adult woman who had mild COVID-19 (a few samples of this study predate the infection). Cell type and time point are not known. Each CDR3 is given with its conserved first and last residue. A D gene is named only where the DNA matches it firmly. A row's size may be missing; if present it is once, few, many or a size class.

abundance	v_gene	j_gene	len	d_gene	CDR3aa	CDR3nt
.	TRBV12-3/TRBV12-4	TRBJ1-1	13	.	CASSPLQGPEAFF	TGTGCCAGCAGTCCCTTACAGGGCCCTGAAGCTTTCTTT
.	TRBV10-3	TRBJ2-7	13	TRBD1	CAISGDREDEQYF	TGTGCCATCAGTGGGGACAGGGAGGACGAGCAGTACTTC
.	TRBV5-1	TRBJ2-1	14	.	CASSFDTFYNEQFF	TGCGCCAGCAGCTTTGATACTTTCTACAATGAGCAGTTCTTC
.	TRBV5-5	TRBJ1-1	17	.	CASSLAALALTNTEAFF	TGTGCCAGCAGCTTGGCCGCTTTGGCACTTACGAACACTGAAGCTTTCTTT
.	TRBV5-1	TRBJ1-1	13	.	CASSPASNTEAFF	TGCGCCAGCAGCCCAGCCTCGAACACTGAAGCTTTCTTT
few	TRBV12-3/TRBV12-4	TRBJ2-7	11	.	CASSYSHEQYF	TGTGCCAGCAGTTACAGCCACGAGCAGTACTTC
.	TRBV11-2	TRBJ2-2	13	.	CASSFQENGELFF	TGTGCCAGCAGCTTTCAGGAAAACGGGGAGCTGTTTTTT
.	TRBV13	TRBJ1-4	15	.	CASSLWTSTNEKLFF	TGTGCCAGCAGCTTATGGACCTCAACTAATGAAAAACTGTTTTTT
few	TRBV7-2	TRBJ2-1	15	.	CASSLGSSSYNEQFF	TGTGCCAGCAGCTTGGGCTCCAGCTCCTACAATGAGCAGTTCTTC
.	TRBV29-1	TRBJ1-4	11	.	CSVREGEKLFF	TGCAGCGTCAGGGAGGGTGAAAAACTGTTTTTT
few	TRBV14	TRBJ1-2	14	.	CASSQAFGNYGYTF	TGTGCCAGCAGCCAAGCTTTTGGTAACTATGGCTACACCTTC
.	TRBV20-1	TRBJ1-5	14	.	CSASRGGGNQPQHF	TGCAGTGCTAGTCGAGGTGGCGGTAATCAGCCCCAGCATTTT
few	TRBV7-6	TRBJ2-1	19	TRBD2	CASSLAIWTSGSSYNEQFF	TGTGCCAGCAGCTTAGCGATTTGGACTAGCGGGAGTTCCTACAATGAGCAGTTCTTC
many	TRBV29-1	TRBJ2-7	12	.	CSVDDGAYEQYF	TGCAGCGTTGATGACGGGGCCTACGAGCAGTACTTC
few	TRBV6-5	TRBJ2-7	15	.	CASSPRLSLEGEQYF	TGTGCCAGCAGTCCACGGCTATCCCTCGAGGGAGAGCAGTACTTC
.	TRBV14	TRBJ1-5	16	.	CASSQVLTGPNQPQHF	TGTGCCAGCAGCCAAGTACTGACAGGACCAAATCAGCCCCAGCATTTT
.	TRBV5-1	TRBJ2-5	15	.	CASSVLAGQQETQYF	TGCGCCAGCAGCGTACTCGCGGGACAGCAAGAGACCCAGTACTTC
.	TRBV29-1	TRBJ1-6	13	.	CSVRTGINSPLHF	TGCAGCGTCCGGACGGGGATTAACTCACCCCTCCACTTT
.	TRBV2	TRBJ2-3	16	TRBD2	CASSLGLAFSTDTQYF	TGTGCCAGCAGTTTGGGACTAGCGTTCAGCACAGATACGCAGTATTTT
few	TRBV4-1	TRBJ1-2	17	.	CASSQDWTRRAGYGYTF	TGCGCCAGCAGCCAAGATTGGACTCGAAGGGCGGGCTATGGCTACACCTTC
.	TRBV20-1	TRBJ1-3	16	.	CSASQLFGRTGNTIYF	TGCAGTGCTAGCCAACTATTTGGCAGAACTGGAAACACCATATATTTT
many	TRBV6-5	TRBJ1-5	13	.	CASSRDLLQPQHF	TGTGCCAGCAGCCGGGACCTACTACAGCCCCAGCATTTT
.	TRBV10-3	TRBJ2-5	13	.	CAISWREQETQYF	TGTGCCATCAGTTGGAGGGAGCAAGAGACCCAGTACTTC
.	TRBV3-1	TRBJ1-6	15	.	CASSQGGGRNSPLHF	TGTGCCAGCAGCCAAGGCGGCGGGAGAAATTCACCCCTCCACTTT
few	TRBV11-2	TRBJ2-5	13	TRBD2	CASSQRGSQTQYF	TGTGCCAGCAGCCAGCGGGGGAGTCAGACCCAGTACTTC
few	TRBV3-1	TRBJ1-1	12	.	CASSQLRAEAFF	TGTGCCAGCAGCCAACTAAGGGCTGAAGCTTTCTTT
many	TRBV21-1	TRBJ1-5	15	.	CASSDTGGTAQPQHF	TGTGCCAGCAGCGATACAGGGGGAACGGCTCAGCCCCAGCATTTT
.	TRBV29-1	TRBJ1-1	16	.	CSVFFIPGALNTEAFF	TGCAGCGTTTTTTTTATTCCAGGGGCGCTGAACACTGAAGCTTTCTTT
few	TRBV7-2	TRBJ2-3	16	TRBD1	CASSSSQGVGTDTQYF	TGTGCCAGCAGCTCCTCACAGGGGGTCGGGACAGATACGCAGTATTTT
.	TRBV5-1	TRBJ2-3	15	.	CASSLDARSTDTQYF	TGCGCCAGCAGCTTGGACGCCCGAAGCACAGATACGCAGTATTTT
.	TRBV7-9	TRBJ1-5	16	TRBD1	CASSQIGAGGTQPQHF	TGTGCCAGCAGCCAAATAGGGGCAGGGGGCACTCAGCCCCAGCATTTT
many	TRBV9	TRBJ2-6	19	TRBD2	CASSLKTSGGPSGANVLTF	TGTGCCAGCAGCCTAAAGACTAGCGGGGGGCCTTCTGGGGCCAACGTCCTGACTTTC
.	TRBV7-6	TRBJ1-1	17	TRBD1	CASSGRNRGDLNTEAFF	TGTGCCAGCAGCGGTAGAAACAGGGGCGACCTGAACACTGAAGCTTTCTTT
once	TRBV4-1	TRBJ2-7	17	TRBD1	CASSQEQATGVNYEQYF	TGCGCCAGCAGCCAAGAGCAGGCGACAGGGGTGAACTACGAGCAGTACTTC
.	TRBV5-1	TRBJ1-2	15	.	CASRASGAGTYGYTF	TGCGCCAGCCGAGCCTCGGGAGCGGGGACCTATGGCTACACCTTC
few	TRBV6-2/TRBV6-3	TRBJ2-1	14	TRBD1	CASTRDRVSDEQFF	TGTGCCAGCACCAGGGACAGGGTAAGCGATGAGCAGTTCTTC
few	TRBV7-2	TRBJ2-7	14	.	CASSFKRGGAEQYF	TGTGCCAGCAGCTTTAAACGAGGGGGGGCCGAGCAGTACTTC
few	TRBV6-5	TRBJ2-1	15	TRBD2	CASSYTSGGAPEQFF	TGTGCCAGCAGTTACACTAGCGGGGGGGCACCTGAGCAGTTCTTC
many	TRBV29-1	TRBJ2-1	17	TRBD2	CSVEDDRSGGARDEQFF	TGCAGCGTTGAAGATGACCGGAGCGGGGGGGCCCGGGATGAGCAGTTCTTC
.	TRBV20-1	TRBJ2-5	17	TRBD2	CSAKLAGGPVWSETQYF	TGCAGTGCTAAACTAGCGGGAGGGCCGGTGTGGTCCGAGACCCAGTACTTC
.	TRBV7-8	TRBJ1-6	13	.	CASGRAEDSPLHF	TGTGCCAGCGGCAGGGCCGAGGACTCACCCCTCCACTTT
.	TRBV10-3	TRBJ1-2	16	.	CAISEPPTGSNYGYTF	TGTGCCATCAGTGAGCCCCCGACAGGATCTAACTATGGCTACACCTTC
few	TRBV5-1	TRBJ2-5	16	TRBD2	CASSLRLARPQETQYF	TGCGCCAGCAGCTTACGACTAGCGAGACCCCAAGAGACCCAGTACTTC
.	TRBV11-2	TRBJ2-3	17	TRBD2	CASSSAPGLAVTDTQYF	TGTGCCAGCAGCTCTGCCCCCGGACTAGCGGTGACAGATACGCAGTATTTT
few	TRBV6-5	TRBJ2-7	13	TRBD1	CASRWTGDAEQYF	TGTGCCAGCAGGTGGACAGGGGACGCCGAGCAGTACTTC
.	TRBV5-1	TRBJ1-2	19	.	CASSVVGGDSVVGVVRYTF	TGCGCCAGCAGCGTGGTGGGGGGCGATTCCGTTGTAGGAGTGGTTCGCTACACCTTC
.	TRBV5-1	TRBJ2-2	16	.	CASSPHGQTKAGELFF	TGCGCCAGCAGCCCGCACGGACAGACAAAAGCCGGGGAGCTGTTTTTT
.	TRBV5-1	TRBJ2-5	16	.	CASSPRSGPLQETQYF	TGCGCCAGCTCTCCTCGGTCCGGACCCCTACAAGAGACCCAGTACTTC
.	TRBV14	TRBJ2-3	17	.	CASSQDALAPSTDTQYF	TGTGCCAGCAGCCAAGATGCGCTAGCGCCCAGCACAGATACGCAGTATTTT
few	TRBV10-3	TRBJ2-7	9	.	CAPAVRQYF	TGTGCCCCCGCCGTGAGGCAGTACTTC
.	TRBV9	TRBJ2-7	14	TRBD1	CASSVAGQGFEQYF	TGTGCCAGCAGCGTAGCCGGACAGGGGTTCGAGCAGTACTTC